One T cell receptor (beta chain) is described in this entry. Its antigen specificity is not known. It has no much larger one-base neighbor in the sample; base qualities were not kept. The entry originates in a study of T-cell memory formation after mild COVID-19 (dated by TCRdb to 2020 to 2022). For the study in its entirety: Most TCR sequence clusters were specific to one of the two donors. T-cell clones expanding and contracting after mild COVID-19 in two donors were tracked by longitudinal TCRalpha and TCRbeta repertoire sequencing. The cohort was made up of two young adult volunteers, one female and one male, who were previously healthy. Overall study results and their limits: The detection of some responding clones in pre-infection memory suggests that pre-existing cross-reactive memory T cells joined the SARS-CoV-2 response. The study included only a couple of mild cases, and larger cohorts that include severe cases with pre-infection samples were judged to be necessary. Contracting CD4+ clones turned up mainly in the CM and EM memory subsets, whereas EMRA was where CD8+ clones were enriched. The second-wave clones that peaked on day 37 were not confirmed to be SARS-CoV-2 specific. Balanced CD4/CD8 phenotypes were observed for clones contracting from day 15 to 85, whereas a bias towards CD4+ was observed for a second wave of clones expanding from day 15 to 37.

The instrument given in TCRdb is Illumina NovaSeq 6000. TCRalpha and TCRbeta cDNA libraries were built by 5'RACE with constant-segment primers, adding sample barcodes and unique molecular identifiers. RNA was extracted from every sample with Trizol reagent. Libraries were amplified in two PCR steps, with a second sample barcode and Illumina TruSeq adapters added in the second step. Libraries were sequenced on an Illumina NovaSeq with 2 x 150 bp paired-end reads. The original pipeline was this. With migec v1.2.7, reads were demultiplexed and then collapsed into UMI-guided consensus sequences. Using mixcr v2.1.11, the UMI consensuses were aligned to TRA and TRB V and J templates and assembled into clonotypes. Expanded or contracted clonotypes were those called significant by both edgeR and NoisET, with noise models trained on biological replicates. For edgeR calls, the cutoffs were a false discovery rate-adjusted p below 0.01 and a log2 fold-change threshold of 1. PCA with hierarchical clustering of max-normalized trajectories of the 1000 most abundant clonotypes was used as exploratory dynamics analysis. Separately sequenced CD4+ and CD8+ repertoires were used to assign the CD4 or CD8 phenotype of responding clones. TCRdb ran its own pipeline on the public reads, namely fastp trimming at Q25 and MiXCR clone calling, and kept in-frame beta chains. Rows with a matching CDR3 protein are joined into one entry that keeps the most common DNA and genes. The V and J calls follow TCRdb's processing rather than the paper's. The sample has about 300,000 distinct CDR3 sequences on record, 15% to 20% of them singletons. Roughly 21% of the sample is held by the ten biggest clonotypes.

Trimming costs V 3 bases and J 3 bases, and their ends lie 17 bases apart. Sequences KGHSH (CDR1) and LQKENI (CDR2) are obtained from the germline V gene. From its cysteine to its phenylalanine, the CDR3 spans 16 amino acids. Solely the CDR3 DNA is kept, with 48 bases framed from the first base. Ficoll-Paque density gradient centrifugation was used to isolate PBMCs. Rearrangement joined TRBV18 to TRBJ1-1; the D gene is possibly TRBD1, with 5 bases matching. The sequence was collected from a man aged 18 to 35 who had mild COVID-19 (a few samples of this study predate the infection). The sample titles of this study are shuffled in the database, so cell type and time point are left out; the donor was told from shared clones. The sample taken for sequencing was PBMCs or a T cell subset sorted from them (not recorded which). The DNA sequence is given as TGTGCCAGCTCACCCCAACGGGACGGCGGCCACACTGAAGCTTTCTTT. Its translation is CASSPQRDGGHTEAFF.